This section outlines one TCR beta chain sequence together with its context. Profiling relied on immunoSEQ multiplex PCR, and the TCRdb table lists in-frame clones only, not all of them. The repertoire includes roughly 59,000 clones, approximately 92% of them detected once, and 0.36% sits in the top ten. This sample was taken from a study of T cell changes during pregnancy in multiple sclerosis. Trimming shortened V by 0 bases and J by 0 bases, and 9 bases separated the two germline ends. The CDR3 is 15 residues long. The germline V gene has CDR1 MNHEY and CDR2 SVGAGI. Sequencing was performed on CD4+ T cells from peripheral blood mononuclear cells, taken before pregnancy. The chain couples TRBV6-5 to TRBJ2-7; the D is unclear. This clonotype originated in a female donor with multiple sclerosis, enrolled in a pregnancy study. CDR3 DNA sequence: TGTGCCAGCAGTTACTCGTCGCTCAGCTCCTACGAGCAGTACTTC. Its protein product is CASSYSSLSSYEQYF.